This TCR beta chain was sequenced during a study of cytomegalovirus exposure and HLA in healthy donors. Overall study results and limits: CMV serostatus was the sole immune exposure information available. A prior analysis recorded that most TCR beta V segments were productive about 90% or about 30% of the time.

Concerning this clone itself: Its specificity is unknown.

PCR amplification relied on 60 Vbeta primers (plus 13 Jbeta primers). Original methodology: Tens of millions of unique TCR beta chains, about 10 million of them shared, were counted by a later analysis. Clones were sequenced by immunoSEQ multiplex PCR, and TCRdb holds only the in-frame ones, with some missing. The DNA gave D and trimming, while V, J and clone size come from that table. Among roughly 86,000 clones listed, approximately 70% were seen once. The sample taken for sequencing was PBMCs. The sequence was collected from a man in his sixties in good health and CMV-seronegative.

The CDR3 sequence is CASTMRRGFNYGYTF. The CDR3 DNA follows: TGTGCCAGTACCATGAGGCGTGGATTTAACTATGGCTACACCTTC. The J gene is TRBJ1-2, the V gene TRBV19, with D unclear. The V gene lost 7 bases and the J gene lost 1 base, with 16 bases spanning the gap. This CDR3 spans 15 amino acids. The germline CDR1 and CDR2 sequences are LNHDA and SQIVND (reference sequence).